This TCR beta chain was sequenced for a study of cytomegalovirus exposure and HLA in healthy donors. A word on this clone: Its antigen is not identified.

General study findings and limits: An analysis that was carried out later associated some 17,000 TCR beta sequences with HLA alleles at 0.05 false discovery rate. Previous analysis showed most TCR beta V segments were productive about 87% or about 30% of the time. A later analysis showed that HLA-associated TCR beta chains had undergone more clonal expansion than equally common others.

CDR1 SGHTA and CDR2 FQGNSA come from the germline V gene. This CDR3 contains 14 residues. V was cut by 1 base and J by 2 bases, with 9 bases left in between. The PCR contained 60 Vbeta and 13 Jbeta primers. The method was immunoSEQ multiplex PCR; TCRdb's version includes in-frame clones alone and lacks a portion of them. This sample has 210,000 or so clones, with about 74% found just once. This sequence joins TRBV7-2 and TRBJ2-7; no definite D call. The specimen sequenced was PBMCs. The origin of this receptor is a man in his forties in good health and CMV-seronegative. The CDR3 bases are TGTGCCAGCAGCTTAGAAAGACATACCTACGAGCAGTACTTC. Its protein product is CASSLERHTYEQYF.